A single sample is the source of the 8 T cell receptor beta chains below, sequenced in a study of T-cell memory formation after mild COVID-19. TCRdb independently ran MiXCR on the 5' RACE reads; one entry per CDR3 protein. The top ten hold approximately 3.8% of the sample, which has 180,000 or so distinct CDR3 sequences, 11% seen once. The sample comprised PBMCs or a T cell subset sorted from them (not recorded which). The receptors derive from a man aged 18 to 30 who had mild COVID-19 (a few samples of this study predate the infection). Cell type and time point are not known.

J is TRBJ1-5 and V is TRBV7-8; D uncertain. Germline CDR1 and CDR2: SGHVS and FQNEAQ. V lost 1 base and J 6 bases, leaving 7 bases between the germline ends. The CDR3 sequence is 13 residues long. The CDR3 spells CASSLVLAQPQHF. The CDR3 DNA is TGTGCCAGCAGCTTAGTTTTGGCTCAGCCCCAGCATTTT.

This clonotype was detected only a few times. The rearrangement joins TRBV6-5 to TRBJ2-2; D call uncertain. Germline V CDR1 and CDR2: MNHEY, SVGAGI. The V end was cut by 2 bases, the J end by 7 bases, with 8 bases between. The CDR3 contains 13 residues. The CDR3 sequence is CASSYQNVGELFF. CDR3 coding DNA: TGTGCCAGCAGTTACCAAAATGTCGGGGAGCTGTTTTTT.

The chain has TRBV11-2 and TRBJ2-5, with D perhaps TRBD2 (7 bases). The CDR3 is made up of 15 amino acids. V lost 7 bases to trimming and J lost 9 bases, with 24 bases between them. Germline V gene lookup returns CDR1 SGHAT and CDR2 FQNNGV. CDR3 nucleotides: TGTGCCAGCACCCTTAGGGGGAGGGACCTCGGGGCCCAGTACTTC. Residues: CASTLRGRDLGAQYF.

In its sample, this clonotype was seen a few times. V usage is TRBV4-3 and J usage is TRBJ2-1; TRBD1 or TRBD2 may be the D gene (5 bases each). Germline V lookup: CDR1 LGHNA, CDR2 YSLEER. Trimming stripped 6 bases from V and 6 bases from J, with 9 bases between. This CDR3 is built from 12 residues. This CDR3 reads CASRGEFNEQFF. Here the CDR3 DNA reads TGCGCCAGCAGAGGGGAGTTCAATGAGCAGTTCTTC.

The V call is TRBV3-1, the J call TRBJ1-6; 7 bases match TRBD1. V trimming: 1 base; J trimming: 5 bases; junction bases outside the gene matches: 5. Per the germline V gene, CDR1 is LGHDT and CDR2 is YNNKEL (reference sequence). The CDR3 runs 16 residues. In DNA, the CDR3 is TGTGCCAGCAGCCAAGTCGTAGGGGGCGATAATTCACCCCTCCACTTT. Its protein is CASSQVVGGDNSPLHF. Looking up the rest from reference TRBV3-1 and TRBJ1-6 gives the full variable domain: DTAVSQTPKYLVTQMGNDKSIKCEQNLGHDTMYWYKQDSKKFLKIMFSYNNKELIINETVPNRFSPKSPDKAHLNLHINSLELGDSAVYFCASSQVVGGDNSPLHFGNGTRLTVT.

In its sample, this clonotype was seen a few times. The CDR3 sequence: CASSLARGPTDTQYF. The CDR3 coding sequence is TGTGCCAGCAGCTTAGCGCGGGGGCCCACAGATACGCAGTATTTT. J is TRBJ2-3 and V is TRBV7-8, with D possibly being TRBD2 (7 bases). Germline CDR1 reads SGHVS; CDR2 reads FQNEAQ. CDR3 length: 15 amino acids. The V and J ends lost 0 bases and 2 bases respectively, with 9 bases between them.

This clonotype was detected a few times. The V gene is TRBV6-1, the J gene TRBJ1-1; the D gene is possibly TRBD1 (5 bases). The CDR3 totals 16 residues. The germline CDR1 and CDR2 sequences are MNHNS and SASEGT. V was pared by 6 bases and J by 1 base, with 18 bases between. The CDR3 sequence is CASSPRGGTANTEAFF. The CDR3 region has the DNA TGTGCCAGCAGCCCCCGCGGGGGGACCGCGAACACTGAAGCTTTCTTT.

V and J are TRBV5-1 and TRBJ2-7; 10 bases align to TRBD1. The CDR3 contains 14 residues. CDR1 and CDR2 (germline): SGHRS, YFSETQ. The V segment lost 4 bases and the J segment 4 bases; nucleotides outside the gene matches: 5. CDR3 sequence (DNA): TGCGCCAGCAGCCGGGACAGGGGCCGTTACGAGCAGTACGTC. Translated, it gives CASSRDRGRYEQYV.